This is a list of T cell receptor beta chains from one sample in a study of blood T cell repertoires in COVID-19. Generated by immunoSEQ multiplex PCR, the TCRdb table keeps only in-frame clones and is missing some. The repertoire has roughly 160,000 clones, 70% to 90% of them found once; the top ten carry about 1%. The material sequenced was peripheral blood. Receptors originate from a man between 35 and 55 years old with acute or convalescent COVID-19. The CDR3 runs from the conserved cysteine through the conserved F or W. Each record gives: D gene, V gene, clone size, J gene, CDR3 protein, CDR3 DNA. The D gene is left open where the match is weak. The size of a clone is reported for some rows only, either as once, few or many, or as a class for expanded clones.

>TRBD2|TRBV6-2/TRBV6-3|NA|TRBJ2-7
CASSTDERGPRIYEQYF
TGTGCCAGCAGTACAGATGAGCGGGGTCCACGAATCTACGAGCAGTACTTC
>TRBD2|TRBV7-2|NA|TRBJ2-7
CASSSLSGGFDEQYF
TGTGCCAGCAGCTCGCTGAGCGGGGGGTTCGACGAGCAGTACTTC
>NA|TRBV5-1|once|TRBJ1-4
CASSLDGAGEKLFF
TGCGCCAGCAGCCTAGATGGTGCCGGTGAAAAACTGTTTTTT
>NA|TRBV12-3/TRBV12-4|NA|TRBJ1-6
CASSRREQSPLHF
TGTGCCAGCAGTCGCAGGGAACAATCACCCCTCCACTTT
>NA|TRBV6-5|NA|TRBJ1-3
CASSYSGFANTIYF
TGTGCCAGCAGTTACTCCGGGTTTGCGAACACCATATATTTT
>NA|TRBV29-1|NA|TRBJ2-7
CSVIQGLTSTRNEQYF
TGCAGCGTTATTCAGGGGCTGACCAGTACCAGAAACGAGCAGTACTTC
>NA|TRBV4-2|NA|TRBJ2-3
CASTPSGTWGTDTQYF
TGTGCCAGCACGCCTTCCGGGACTTGGGGCACAGATACGCAGTATTTT
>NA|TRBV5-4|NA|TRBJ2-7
CASSSGGLEQYF
TGTGCCAGCAGCTCGGGGGGCCTAGAGCAGTACTTC
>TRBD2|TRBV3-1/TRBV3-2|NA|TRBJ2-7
CASSHMTSGGHRSYEQYF
TGTGCCAGCAGCCACATGACTAGCGGGGGCCACCGCTCCTACGAGCAGTACTTC
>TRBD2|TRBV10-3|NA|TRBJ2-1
CAINPSGGSYNEQFF
TGTGCCATCAATCCTAGCGGGGGCTCCTACAATGAGCAGTTCTTC
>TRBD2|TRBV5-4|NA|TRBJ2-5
CASSSGLAGGQETQYF
TGTGCCAGCAGCTCGGGACTAGCGGGGGGGCAAGAGACCCAGTACTTC
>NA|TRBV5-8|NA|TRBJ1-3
CASRSRRFGNTIYF
TGTGCCAGCAGGTCGAGGAGGTTTGGAAACACCATATATTTT
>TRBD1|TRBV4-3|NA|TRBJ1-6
CASSQGTGGESPLHF
TGCGCCAGCAGCCAAGGGACAGGGGGCGAATCACCCCTCCACTTT
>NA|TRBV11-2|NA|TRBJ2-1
CASSETGAGGPYNEQFF
TGTGCCAGCAGCGAAACAGGGGCAGGGGGGCCTTACAATGAGCAGTTCTTC
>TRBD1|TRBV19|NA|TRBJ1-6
CASSASSGQGRSPLHF
TGTGCCAGTAGCGCCTCCTCGGGACAGGGAAGGTCACCCCTCCACTTT
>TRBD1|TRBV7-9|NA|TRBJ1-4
CASSLTGDKVEKLFF
TGTGCCAGCAGTTTGACAGGGGATAAGGTAGAAAAACTGTTTTTT
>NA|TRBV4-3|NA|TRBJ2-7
CASSPTSSGPVEQYF
TGCGCCAGCAGCCCGACCTCCAGCGGGCCCGTCGAGCAGTACTTC
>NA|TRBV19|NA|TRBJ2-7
CASSTLQGYEQYF
TGTGCCAGTAGTACTCTACAGGGTTACGAGCAGTACTTC
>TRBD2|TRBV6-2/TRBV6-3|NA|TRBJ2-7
CASSISSGLREQYF
TGTGCCAGCAGTATCTCTAGCGGATTACGAGAACAGTACTTC